This T cell receptor beta chain was found in a study of control samples from healthy donors and cancer patients. The CDR3 runs to 14 residues. Germline V gene data show CDR1 as SGHTA and CDR2 as FQGNSA. V lost 3 bases and J lost 6; bases outside the gene matches: 2. Clones were sequenced by immunoSEQ multiplex PCR, and TCRdb holds only the in-frame ones, with some missing. The data contain more than 110,000 clones, roughly 92% of them singletons. This sequence joins TRBV7-2 and TRBJ2-5; 12 bases map to TRBD1. Sequencing used blood. This sequence originates from a man aged 25 to 40 in good health. The CDR3: CASSLGQGAKTQYF. The DNA for the CDR3 is TGTGCCAGCAGCTTGGGACAGGGGGCGAAGACCCAGTACTTC.